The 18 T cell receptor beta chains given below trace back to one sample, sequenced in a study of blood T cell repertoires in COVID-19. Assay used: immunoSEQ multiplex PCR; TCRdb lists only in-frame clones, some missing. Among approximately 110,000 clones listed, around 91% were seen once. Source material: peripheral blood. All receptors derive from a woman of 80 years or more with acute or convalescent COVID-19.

The DNA for the CDR3 is TGTGCTAGTGGTTTTGGGGGGGCAAATGGCTACACCTTC. This codes for CASGFGGANGYTF. The chain recombines TRBV12-5 with TRBJ1-2; D is perhaps TRBD1 (6 bases). V dropped 3 bases and J dropped 6 bases, with 11 bases sitting between them. CDR3 length equals 13 residues. Germline V gives CDR1 LGHNT, CDR2 FRNRAP.

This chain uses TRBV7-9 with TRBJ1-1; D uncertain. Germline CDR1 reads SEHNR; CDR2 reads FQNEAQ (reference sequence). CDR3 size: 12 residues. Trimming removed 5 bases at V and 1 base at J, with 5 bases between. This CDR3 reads CASSQQNTEAFF. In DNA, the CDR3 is TGTGCCAGCAGCCAACAGAACACTGAAGCTTTCTTT.

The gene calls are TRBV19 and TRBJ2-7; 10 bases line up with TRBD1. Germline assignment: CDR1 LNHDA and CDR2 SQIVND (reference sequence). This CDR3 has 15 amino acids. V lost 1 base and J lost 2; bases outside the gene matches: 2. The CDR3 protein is CASSIGGTGAYEQYF. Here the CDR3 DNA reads TGTGCCAGTAGTATAGGGGGGACAGGGGCCTACGAGCAGTACTTC.

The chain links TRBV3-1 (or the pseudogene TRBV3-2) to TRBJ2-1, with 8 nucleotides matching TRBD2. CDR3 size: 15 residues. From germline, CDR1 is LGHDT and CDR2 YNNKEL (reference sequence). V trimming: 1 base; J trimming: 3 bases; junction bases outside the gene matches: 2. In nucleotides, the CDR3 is TGTGCCAGCAGCCAAGGTAGCGGGGTCTACAATGAGCAGTTCTTC. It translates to CASSQGSGVYNEQFF.

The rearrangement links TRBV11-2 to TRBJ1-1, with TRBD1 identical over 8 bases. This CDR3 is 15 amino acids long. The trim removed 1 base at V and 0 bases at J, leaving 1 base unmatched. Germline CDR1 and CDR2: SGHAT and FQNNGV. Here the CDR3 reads CASSLGTGLNTEAFF. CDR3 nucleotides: TGTGCCAGCAGCTTAGGGACAGGGCTGAACACTGAAGCTTTCTTT.

Written as DNA, the CDR3 is TGTGCCGTTGGACGGGAAGGATATGGCTACACCTTC. Encoded protein: CAVGREGYGYTF. The chain links TRBV10-3 to TRBJ1-2, with no clear D. The CDR3 length is 12 residues. Trimming shortened V by 11 bases and J by 5 bases, and 15 bases separated the two germline ends. CDR1 and CDR2 (germline): ENHRY, SYGVKD.

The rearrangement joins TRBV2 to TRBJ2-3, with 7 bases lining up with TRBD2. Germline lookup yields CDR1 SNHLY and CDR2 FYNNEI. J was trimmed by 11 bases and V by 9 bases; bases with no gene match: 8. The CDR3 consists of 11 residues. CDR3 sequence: CASLIAGVQYF. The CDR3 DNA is TGTGCCAGTCTGATAGCGGGTGTGCAGTATTTT.

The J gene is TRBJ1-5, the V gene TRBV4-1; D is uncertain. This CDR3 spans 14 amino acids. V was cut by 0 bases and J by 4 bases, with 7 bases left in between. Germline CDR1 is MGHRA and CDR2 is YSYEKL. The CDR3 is CASSQDLGNQPQHF. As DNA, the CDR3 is TGCGCCAGCAGCCAAGATCTCGGGAATCAGCCCCAGCATTTT.

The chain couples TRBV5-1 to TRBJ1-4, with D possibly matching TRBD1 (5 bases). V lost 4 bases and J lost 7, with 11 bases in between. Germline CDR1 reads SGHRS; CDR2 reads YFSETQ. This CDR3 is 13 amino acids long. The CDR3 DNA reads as TGCGCCAGCAGCATTACAGGCCTTGAAAAACTGTTTTTT. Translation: CASSITGLEKLFF.

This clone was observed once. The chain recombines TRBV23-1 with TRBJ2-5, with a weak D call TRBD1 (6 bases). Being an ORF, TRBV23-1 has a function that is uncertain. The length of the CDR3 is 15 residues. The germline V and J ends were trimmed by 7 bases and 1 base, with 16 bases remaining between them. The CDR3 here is CASTSWRTVQETQYF. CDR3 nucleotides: TGCGCCAGCACCTCGTGGAGGACAGTCCAAGAGACCCAGTACTTC.

For the CDR3, the DNA is TGTGCCAGCAGCTTGAACAGGGGTGAGACCCAGTACTTC. Translating gives CASSLNRGETQYF. The chain links TRBV7-7 to TRBJ2-5, with TRBD1 identical over 7 bases. Per the germline V gene, CDR1 is SSHAT and CDR2 is FNYEAQ (reference sequence). V lost 3 bases to trimming and J lost 5 bases; unmatched junction nucleotides: 3. This CDR3 has 13 residues.

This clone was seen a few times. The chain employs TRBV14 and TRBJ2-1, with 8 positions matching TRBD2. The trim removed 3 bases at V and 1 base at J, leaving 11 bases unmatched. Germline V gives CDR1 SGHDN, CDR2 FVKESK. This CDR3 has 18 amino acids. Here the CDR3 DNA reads TGTGCCAGCAGCCAGGGCTTCAGCGGGGGAAGGTCCTACAATGAGCAGTTCTTC. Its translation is CASSQGFSGGRSYNEQFF. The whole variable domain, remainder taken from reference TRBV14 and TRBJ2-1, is EAGVTQFPSHSVIEKGQTVTLRCDPISGHDNLYWYRRVMGKEIKFLLHFVKESKQDESGMPNNRFLAERTGGTYSTLKVQPAELEDSGVYFCASSQGFSGGRSYNEQFFGPGTRLTVL.

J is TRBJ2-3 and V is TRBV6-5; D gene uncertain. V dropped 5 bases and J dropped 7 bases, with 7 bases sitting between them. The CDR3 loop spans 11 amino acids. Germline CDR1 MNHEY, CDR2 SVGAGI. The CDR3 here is CASSSPNTQYF. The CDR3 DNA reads TGTGCCAGCAGTAGCCCGAATACGCAGTATTTT.

This CDR3 is CASSIGGMETQYF. DNA for the CDR3: TGTGCCAGTAGTATAGGAGGGATGGAGACCCAGTACTTC. The chain carries TRBV19 and TRBJ2-5; possibly TRBD2 for D (5 bases). V was cut by 1 base and J by 5 bases, with 8 bases left in between. Per germline, CDR1 LNHDA and CDR2 SQIVND (reference sequence). This CDR3 has 13 amino acids.

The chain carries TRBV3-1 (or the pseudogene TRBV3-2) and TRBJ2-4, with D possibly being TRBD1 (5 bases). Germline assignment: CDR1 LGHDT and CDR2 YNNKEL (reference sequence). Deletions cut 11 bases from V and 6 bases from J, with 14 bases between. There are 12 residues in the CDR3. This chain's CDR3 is CASKGRLNIQYF. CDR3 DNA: TGTGCCTCGAAGGGGCGGTTAAACATTCAGTACTTC.

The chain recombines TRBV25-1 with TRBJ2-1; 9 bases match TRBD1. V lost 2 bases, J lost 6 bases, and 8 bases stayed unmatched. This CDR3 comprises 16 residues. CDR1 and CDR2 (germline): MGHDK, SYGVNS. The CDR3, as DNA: TGTGCCAGCAGTGAAACCCGGACAGGGGCGGGCAATGAGCAGTTCTTC. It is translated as CASSETRTGAGNEQFF.

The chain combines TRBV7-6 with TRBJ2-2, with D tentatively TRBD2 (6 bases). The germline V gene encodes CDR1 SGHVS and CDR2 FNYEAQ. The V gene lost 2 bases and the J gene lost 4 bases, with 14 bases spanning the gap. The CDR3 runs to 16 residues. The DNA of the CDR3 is TGTGCCAGCAGCTTACAGCTACCGGGGGTCACCGGGGAGCTGTTTTTT. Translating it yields CASSLQLPGVTGELFF.

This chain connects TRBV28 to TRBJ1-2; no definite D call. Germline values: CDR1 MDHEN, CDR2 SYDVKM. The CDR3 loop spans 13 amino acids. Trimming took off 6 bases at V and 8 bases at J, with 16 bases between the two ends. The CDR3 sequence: CASSQAAGYGYTF. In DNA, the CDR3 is TGTGCCAGCAGCCAGGCGGCGGGGTACGGCTACACCTTC.